The rows below give T cell receptor beta chains drawn from one sample of a study of graft-versus-host responses after intestinal transplantation. Sequencing was performed with immunoSEQ multiplex PCR; in TCRdb, only in-frame clones are kept and a portion is missing. The repertoire holds 15,000 to 20,000 clones, with around 83% as singletons. Sequencing was performed on ileum tissue, taken about 600 days after intestinal transplantation. These receptors originate from a human patient who received an intestinal transplant, so some T cells may come from the graft donor. Both conserved end residues are part of each CDR3. The D gene is left open where the match is weak. Some rows have no size entry. The others give once, few or many, or a class for an expanded clone.

j_call: TRBJ2-1
d_call: -
clone_size: -
v_call: TRBV5-1
cdr3_aa: CASSLDSLYNEQFF
cdr3_nt: TGCGCCAGCAGCTTGGACTCACTTTACAATGAGCAGTTCTTC

j_call: TRBJ2-3
d_call: -
clone_size: few
v_call: TRBV5-1
cdr3_aa: CASSLAPTDTQYF
cdr3_nt: TGCGCCAGCAGCTTGGCCCCCACAGATACGCAGTATTTT

j_call: TRBJ2-2
d_call: -
clone_size: -
v_call: TRBV18
cdr3_aa: CASSPLGANTGELFF
cdr3_nt: TGTGCCAGCTCACCACTGGGGGCGAACACCGGGGAGCTGTTTTTT

j_call: TRBJ2-5
d_call: -
clone_size: -
v_call: TRBV6-1
cdr3_aa: CASSRTDEETQYF
cdr3_nt: TGTGCCAGCAGTAGGACGGATGAAGAGACCCAGTACTTC

j_call: TRBJ1-5
d_call: -
clone_size: -
v_call: TRBV7-8
cdr3_aa: CASSLGVSFYQPQHF
cdr3_nt: TGTGCCAGCAGCTTAGGAGTGAGCTTTTATCAGCCCCAGCATTTT

j_call: TRBJ2-7
d_call: -
clone_size: once
v_call: TRBV4-1
cdr3_aa: CASSQGFTYEQYF
cdr3_nt: TGCGCCAGCAGCCAAGGGTTTACTTACGAGCAGTACTTC

j_call: TRBJ2-6
d_call: -
clone_size: -
v_call: TRBV2
cdr3_aa: CASSPGPTGANVLTF
cdr3_nt: TGTGCCAGCAGCCCGGGACCCACTGGGGCCAACGTCCTGACTTTC

j_call: TRBJ1-1
d_call: -
clone_size: -
v_call: TRBV2
cdr3_aa: CASSEGALEAFF
cdr3_nt: TGTGCCAGCAGTGAAGGGGCACTTGAAGCTTTCTTT

j_call: TRBJ1-5
d_call: -
clone_size: -
v_call: TRBV2
cdr3_aa: CASSGLVNYQPQHF
cdr3_nt: TGTGCCAGCAGTGGATTAGTCAACTATCAGCCCCAGCATTTT

j_call: TRBJ1-4
d_call: -
clone_size: -
v_call: TRBV7-2
cdr3_aa: CASSFRRGENEKLFF
cdr3_nt: TGTGCCAGCAGCTTTAGGCGGGGGGAGAATGAAAAACTGTTTTTT

j_call: TRBJ2-6
d_call: TRBD1
clone_size: -
v_call: TRBV4-1
cdr3_aa: CASSQGGQGRSGANVLTF
cdr3_nt: TGCGCCAGCAGCCAGGGAGGACAGGGTCGGTCTGGGGCCAACGTCCTGACTTTC

j_call: TRBJ2-3
d_call: -
clone_size: -
v_call: TRBV25-1
cdr3_aa: CASSVSGTDTQYF
cdr3_nt: TGTGCCAGCAGTGTTAGCGGCACAGATACGCAGTATTTT

j_call: TRBJ1-6
d_call: -
clone_size: -
v_call: TRBV6-1
cdr3_aa: CASSELRQGNSPLHF
cdr3_nt: TGTGCCAGCAGTGAGTTACGACAAGGGAATTCACCCCTCCACTTT

j_call: TRBJ1-2
d_call: -
clone_size: once
v_call: TRBV7-9
cdr3_aa: CASSFSPMRGYTF
cdr3_nt: TGTGCCAGCAGCTTTTCGCCTATGCGGGGCTACACCTTC

j_call: TRBJ2-7
d_call: -
clone_size: -
v_call: TRBV4-1
cdr3_aa: CASSQEGRSSSYEQYF
cdr3_nt: TGCGCCAGCAGCCAAGAGGGTAGGTCCAGTTCCTACGAGCAGTACTTC

j_call: TRBJ1-5
d_call: -
clone_size: few
v_call: TRBV5-1
cdr3_aa: CASSLEGLGLGQPQHF
cdr3_nt: TGCGCCAGCAGCTTGGAAGGTTTGGGGCTGGGTCAGCCCCAGCATTTT